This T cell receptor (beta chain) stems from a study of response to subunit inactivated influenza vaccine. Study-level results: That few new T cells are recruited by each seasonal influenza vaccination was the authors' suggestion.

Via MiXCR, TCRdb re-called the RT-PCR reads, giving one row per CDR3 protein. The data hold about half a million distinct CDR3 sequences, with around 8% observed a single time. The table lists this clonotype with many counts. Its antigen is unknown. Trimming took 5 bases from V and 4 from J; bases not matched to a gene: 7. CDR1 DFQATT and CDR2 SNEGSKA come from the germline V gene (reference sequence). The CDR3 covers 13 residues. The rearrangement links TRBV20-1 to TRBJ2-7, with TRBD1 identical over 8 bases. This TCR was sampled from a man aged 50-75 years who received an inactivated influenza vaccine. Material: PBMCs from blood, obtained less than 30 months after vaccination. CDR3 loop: CSAPRDRNYEQYF. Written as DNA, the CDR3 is TGCAGTGCTCCCCGGGACAGGAATTACGAGCAGTACTTC.